This TCR beta chain is drawn from a study of blood T cell repertoires in COVID-19. Study details: Whether acute or convalescent, the COVID-19 samples came from the United States, Italy and Spain. In each case, the material was cDNA or gDNA derived from T cells, B-cell-depleted T cells, or PBMCs.

Authors' methods: Reference gene primer amplification yielded estimated nucleated cell counts. Using immunoSEQ multiplex PCR, the repertoire was profiled, and TCRdb retains in-frame clones only, with some absent. That table gives V, J and clone size, and the DNA gave D and trimming. The top ten clones hold roughly 6% of a sample with some 350,000 clones, about 89% of them seen once. A Seattle source enrolled patients during active infection and followed them longitudinally. Germline values: CDR1 LNHDA, CDR2 SQIVND (reference sequence). V lost 8 bases and J 6 bases, leaving 17 bases between the germline ends. This CDR3 spans 14 amino acids.

This clonotype was sampled from a woman in her forties or fifties with COVID-19, enrolled during active disease. The V gene is TRBV19, the J gene TRBJ1-5; D might be TRBD1 (6 bases). Material: peripheral blood. The CDR3: CASGLRGESQPQHF. CDR3 DNA sequence: TGTGCCAGTGGACTCAGGGGAGAGAGTCAGCCCCAGCATTTT.